The 3 T cell receptor beta chains reported below all come from one sample, sequenced in a study of shared clonotypes between healthy human individuals. Sequencing used immunoSEQ multiplex PCR; TCRdb keeps in-frame clones, though not all of them. The sample contains around 690,000 clones, about 90% of which appear only once. The sample was memory CD8+ T cells from PBMCs. The subset: CD45RO+ cells pooled with CCR7-negative TemRA cells. The receptors originated from a man younger than 35 in good health. Some clones in this sample may be carry-over from other donors' samples.

Concerning this clone itself: Other DNA sequences in the sample encode the same CDR3. The chain links TRBV28 to TRBJ1-1; D gene unclear. V lost 3 bases, J lost 1 base, and 9 bases lay in between. This CDR3 spans 14 amino acids. CDR1 and CDR2 from the germline V gene are MDHEN and SYDVKM. The CDR3 bases are TGTGCCAGCAGTTTTCGGGGAGAGAACACTGAAGCTTTCTTT. As protein: CASSFRGENTEAFF.

The count of this clone is one. This sequence joins TRBV10-3 and TRBJ1-3; a possible D gene is TRBD1 (6 bases). The germline gives CDR1 ENHRY, CDR2 SYGVKD. The CDR3 spans 18 residues. V dropped 0 bases and J dropped 1 base, with 16 bases sitting between them. DNA for the CDR3: TGTGCCATCAGTGAGTCGGCCGGCGGGGGGGCGTCTGGAAACACCATATATTTT. It specifies CAISESAGGGASGNTIYF.

The chain has TRBV11-2 and TRBJ2-7, with D perhaps matching TRBD2 (5 bases). This CDR3 is built from 12 residues. With 3 bases removed from V and 5 bases from J, the gap between germline ends came to 8 bases. Germline values: CDR1 SGHAT, CDR2 FQNNGV. The CDR3 bases are TGTGCCAGCAGCTTGTTGCGGGACGAGCAGTACTTC. It is translated as CASSLLRDEQYF. Full variable domain (missing parts from reference TRBV11-2 and TRBJ2-7): EAGVAQSPRYKIIEKRQSVAFWCNPISGHATLYWYQQILGQGPKLLIQFQNNGVVDDSQLPKDRFSAERLKGVDSTLKIQPAKLEDSAVYLCASSLLRDEQYFGPGTRLTVT.